This T cell receptor (beta chain) was found in a study of blood T cell repertoires in COVID-19. Germline CDR1 LGHNA, CDR2 YNFKEQ. There are 16 residues in the CDR3. Trimming cost V 0 bases and J 2 bases, with 11 bases left between them. As originally analysed: Reference gene primer amplification gave nucleated cell count estimates. Profiled with immunoSEQ multiplex PCR; TCRdb holds only in-frame clones, not every one. V, J and clone size derive from that table, while D and trimming were established from the DNA sequence. The repertoire holds under 250,000 clones, with around 88% as singletons. The sequencing input was peripheral blood. The rearrangement joins TRBV4-2 to TRBJ1-3; maybe TRBD1 (5 bases). The sequence derives from a man at least 80 years old with acute or convalescent COVID-19. In DNA form, the CDR3 reads TGTGCCAGCAGCCAAGATTTCAGGGCCCCTGGAAACACCATATATTTT. Its translation: CASSQDFRAPGNTIYF.